This passage covers 2 T cell receptor beta chains from one sample sequenced in a study of cytomegalovirus exposure and HLA in healthy donors. Primers for the PCR totalled 60 Vbeta and 13 Jbeta. Sequencing was performed with immunoSEQ multiplex PCR; in TCRdb, only in-frame clones are kept and a portion is missing. The data contain more than 85,000 clones, 75% of them singletons. The sequenced sample consisted of PBMCs. The receptors come from a male donor in good health and CMV-seropositive.

This chain uses TRBV7-2 with TRBJ2-7; 10 bases match TRBD2. The CDR3 has 16 amino acids. V shed 1 base, J shed 7 bases, and the junction held 10 bases outside the gene matches. Germline V lookup: CDR1 SGHTA, CDR2 FQGNSA. CDR3 nucleotide sequence: TGTGCCAGCAGCTTAGTCCTCCAGCGGGGGGGCCGGGAGCAGTACTTC. Translated, it gives CASSLVLQRGGREQYF.

The chain joins TRBV5-6 to TRBJ2-3, with D uncertain. This CDR3 is 13 amino acids long. Germline CDR1 is SGHDT and CDR2 is YYEEEE. V was pared by 2 bases and J by 6 bases, with 10 bases between. The CDR3 DNA reads as TGTGCCAGCAGCTTACTCCTGAGGGATACGCAGTATTTT. It codes for CASSLLLRDTQYF.